This T cell receptor beta chain was captured in a study of T cell changes during pregnancy in multiple sclerosis. The CDR3 is made up of 15 amino acids. CDR1 is SGHNT, CDR2 YYREEE, per germline (reference sequence). V shed 4 bases, J shed 5 bases, and the junction held 10 bases outside the gene matches. Measured with immunoSEQ multiplex PCR; TCRdb has only the in-frame clones, and not every one. The sample shows 85,000 to 100,000 clones, roughly 92% of them seen only once. The source material was peripheral blood, sampled after pregnancy. The chain couples TRBV5-4 to TRBJ1-1; 8 nucleotides match TRBD1. This clonotype originated in a female donor with multiple sclerosis, enrolled in a pregnancy study. CDR3: CASSTDDRGWTEAFF. The DNA for the CDR3 is TGTGCCAGCAGCACGGACGACAGGGGTTGGACTGAAGCTTTCTTT.